This T cell receptor beta chain came from a study of T-cell reconstitution after alpha-beta-depleted transplantation in children (TCRdb year 2016). Study-wide context: Using TCR repertoire profiling, the study followed T-cell immune reconstitution in a quantitative way in children after TCRalphabeta/CD19-depleted allogeneic hematopoietic cell transplantation.

The library was produced with PCR. Data came from an Illumina HiSeq 2500. To normalize quantification of the TCRbeta repertoire, the TCR libraries were built with molecular barcoding that relied on unique molecular identifiers. TCRdb trimmed public reads at Q25 via fastp, called clones via MiXCR and kept in-frame beta chains. Rows merge per CDR3 protein into single entries with the most common DNA and genes. The sample yields more than 200,000 distinct CDR3 sequences; roughly a quarter were counted once. Jointly, the top ten make up less than 3.5% of the sample. Comments on this clonotype: What this receptor recognizes is not known. Base qualities are not recorded, but no much larger clone differs from it by a single base.

This sample's treatment or condition label indicates: allogeneic hematopoietic cell transplantation with graft depleted of TCRalphabeta T cells and CD19 B cells. TCRalphabeta/CD19-depleted allogeneic hematopoietic cell grafts were given to the transplant recipients, all of whom were children. Results and caveats for the whole study, not just this receptor: Over subsequent months, a decline in hyperexpanded clone frequencies was noted, and after one year, T-cell counts and TCRbeta diversity were mostly ascribed to newly produced T cells. In some patients, high TCRbeta diversity at day 60 was attributed to recipient T cells and intrathymic progenitors that had survived conditioning. About two months after transplant, the apparently early recovery of alphabetaT-cell counts reportedly depended on just several hundred clones that had expanded rapidly and came from non-depleted graft cells.

The sample consisted of PBMCs, taken before TCRalphabeta/CD19-depleted stem cell transplant. The sequence came from a girl between 2 and 10 years old with Fanconi anemia, due to receive a stem cell transplant.

The CDR3 corresponds to CASSPMTGIGETQYF. The nucleotide sequence is TGTGCCAGCTCACCTATGACAGGAATCGGCGAGACCCAGTACTTC. The rearrangement joined TRBV18 to TRBJ2-5, and perhaps TRBD1 as D gene, on 6 matching bases. From a lookup of the germline V gene, CDR1 and CDR2 are KGHSH and LQKENI. Spanning cysteine to phenylalanine, the CDR3 consists of 15 amino acids. The entry retains the CDR3 DNA only, 45 bases that are in frame from base 1. The trim is 3 bases for V and 5 bases for J, with a gap of 16 bases between the germline ends.